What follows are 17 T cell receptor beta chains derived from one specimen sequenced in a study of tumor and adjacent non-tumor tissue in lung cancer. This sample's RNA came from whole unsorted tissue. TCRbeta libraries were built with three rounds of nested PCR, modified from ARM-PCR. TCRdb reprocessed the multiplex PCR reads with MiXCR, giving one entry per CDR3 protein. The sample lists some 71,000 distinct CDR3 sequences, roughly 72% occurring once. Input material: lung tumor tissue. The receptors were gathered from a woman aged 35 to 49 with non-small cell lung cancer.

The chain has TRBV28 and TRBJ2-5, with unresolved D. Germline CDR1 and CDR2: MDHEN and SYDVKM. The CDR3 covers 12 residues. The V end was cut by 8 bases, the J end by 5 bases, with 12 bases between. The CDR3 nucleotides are TGTGCCAGCCGGGCCCTATTGGAGACCCAGTACTTC. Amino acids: CASRALLETQYF.

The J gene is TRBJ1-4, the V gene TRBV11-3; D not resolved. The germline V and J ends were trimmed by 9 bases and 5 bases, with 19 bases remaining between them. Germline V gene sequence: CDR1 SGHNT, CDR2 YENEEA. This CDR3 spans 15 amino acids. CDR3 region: CASNLDQAANEKLFF. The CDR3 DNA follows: TGTGCCAGTAACTTAGATCAGGCAGCAAATGAAAAACTGTTTTTT.

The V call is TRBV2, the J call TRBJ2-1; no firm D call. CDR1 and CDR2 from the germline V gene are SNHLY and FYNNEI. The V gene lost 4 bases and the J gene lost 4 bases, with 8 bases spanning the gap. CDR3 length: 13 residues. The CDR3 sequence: CASSALEYNEQFF. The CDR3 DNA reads TGTGCCAGCAGTGCTTTAGAGTACAATGAGCAGTTCTTC.

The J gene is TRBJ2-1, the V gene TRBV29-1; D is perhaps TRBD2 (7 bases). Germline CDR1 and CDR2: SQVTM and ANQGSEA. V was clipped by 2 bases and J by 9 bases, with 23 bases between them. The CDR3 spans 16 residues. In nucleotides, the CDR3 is TGCAGCGTTGAAACAATGACCAGTGGGAGGGGGGGTGAGCAGTTCTTC. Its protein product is CSVETMTSGRGGEQFF.

The CDR3 DNA sequence: TGTGCCAGCAGACCCGGTAGGGCTAAGACTCGTTCACCCCTCCACTTT. Residues: CASRPGRAKTRSPLHF. The rearrangement links TRBV12-3 or TRBV12-4 to TRBJ1-6, with D unresolved. This CDR3 region has 16 residues. Between the trimmed V and J ends, which lost 6 bases and 9 bases, there was a span of 21 bases.

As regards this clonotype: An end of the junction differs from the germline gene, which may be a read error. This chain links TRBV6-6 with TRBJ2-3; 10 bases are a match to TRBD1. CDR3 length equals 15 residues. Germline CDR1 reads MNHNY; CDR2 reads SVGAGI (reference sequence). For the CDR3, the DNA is TGTGCCAGCAGAAAGGGACAGGGGTCCTCAGATACGCAGTACTTT. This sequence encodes CASRKGQGSSDTQYF.

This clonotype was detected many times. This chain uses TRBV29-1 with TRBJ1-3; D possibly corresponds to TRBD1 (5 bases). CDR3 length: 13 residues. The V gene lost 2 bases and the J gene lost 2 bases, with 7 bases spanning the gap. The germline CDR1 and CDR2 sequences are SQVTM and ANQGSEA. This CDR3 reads CSVESTAGNTIYF. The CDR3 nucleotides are TGCAGCGTTGAATCGACAGCTGGAAACACCATATATTTT.

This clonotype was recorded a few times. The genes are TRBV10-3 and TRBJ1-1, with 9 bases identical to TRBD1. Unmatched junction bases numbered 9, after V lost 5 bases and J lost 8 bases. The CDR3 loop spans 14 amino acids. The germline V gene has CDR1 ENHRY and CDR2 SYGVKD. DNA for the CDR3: TGTGCCATCAGTCCTGTCCCGGGACAGGGCGAAGCTTTCTTT. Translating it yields CAISPVPGQGEAFF.

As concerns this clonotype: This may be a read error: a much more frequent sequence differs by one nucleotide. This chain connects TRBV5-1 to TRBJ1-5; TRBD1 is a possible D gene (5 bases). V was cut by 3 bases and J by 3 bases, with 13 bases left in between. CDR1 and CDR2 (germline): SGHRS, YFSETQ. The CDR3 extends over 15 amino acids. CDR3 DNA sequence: TGCGCCAGCAGCTCGGGGGATCTCCCCAATCAGCCCCAGCATTTT. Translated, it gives CASSSGDLPNQPQHF.

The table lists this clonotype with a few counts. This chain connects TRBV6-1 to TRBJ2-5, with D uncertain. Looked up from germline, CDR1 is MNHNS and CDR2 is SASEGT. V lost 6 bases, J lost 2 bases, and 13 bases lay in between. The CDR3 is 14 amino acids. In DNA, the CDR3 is TGTGCCAGCAGGCGAGGAACACAACAAGAGACCCAGTACTTC. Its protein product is CASRRGTQQETQYF.

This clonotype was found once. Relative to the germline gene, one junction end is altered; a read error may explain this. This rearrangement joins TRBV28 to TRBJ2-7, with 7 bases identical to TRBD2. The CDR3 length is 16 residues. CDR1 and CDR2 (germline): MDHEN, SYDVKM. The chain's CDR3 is CASSYASGTGSYERYF. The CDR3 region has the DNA TGTGCCAGCAGTTATGCTAGCGGAACTGGATCCTACGAGCGGTACTTC.

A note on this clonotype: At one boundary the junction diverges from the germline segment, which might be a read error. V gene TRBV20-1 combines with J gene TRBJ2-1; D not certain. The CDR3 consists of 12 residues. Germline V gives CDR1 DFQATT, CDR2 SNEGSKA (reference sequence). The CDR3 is CSVRVSFNEQFF. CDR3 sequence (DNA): TGCAGTGTTAGAGTAAGCTTCAATGAGCAGTTCTTC.

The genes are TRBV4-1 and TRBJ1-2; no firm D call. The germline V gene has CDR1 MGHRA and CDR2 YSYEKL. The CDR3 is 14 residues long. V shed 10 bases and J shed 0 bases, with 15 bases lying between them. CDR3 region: CAIRQETANYGYTF. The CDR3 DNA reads TGCGCCATCAGACAAGAGACGGCTAACTATGGCTACACCTTC.

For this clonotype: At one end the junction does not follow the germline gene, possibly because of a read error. The CDR3, as DNA: TGTGCCAGCTCCCGAATGGGGACCGACAATGAGCTGCTCTTC. It yields the protein CASSRMGTDNELLF. The chain recombines TRBV11-2 with TRBJ2-1, with D perhaps being TRBD1 or TRBD2 (5 bases each). The CDR3 extends over 14 amino acids. Germline V gene sequence: CDR1 SGHAT, CDR2 FQNNGV.

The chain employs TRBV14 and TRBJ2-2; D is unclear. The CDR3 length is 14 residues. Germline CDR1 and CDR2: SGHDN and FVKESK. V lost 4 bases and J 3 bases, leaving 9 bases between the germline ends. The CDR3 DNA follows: TGTGCCAGCAGCCGAGCTCTGGACACCGGGGAGCTGTTTTTT. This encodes CASSRALDTGELFF.

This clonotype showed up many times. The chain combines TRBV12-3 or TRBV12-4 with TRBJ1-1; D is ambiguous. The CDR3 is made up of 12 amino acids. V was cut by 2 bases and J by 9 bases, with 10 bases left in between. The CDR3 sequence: CASSLIPEKAFF. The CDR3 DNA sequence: TGTGCCAGCAGTTTAATTCCAGAGAAAGCTTTCTTT.

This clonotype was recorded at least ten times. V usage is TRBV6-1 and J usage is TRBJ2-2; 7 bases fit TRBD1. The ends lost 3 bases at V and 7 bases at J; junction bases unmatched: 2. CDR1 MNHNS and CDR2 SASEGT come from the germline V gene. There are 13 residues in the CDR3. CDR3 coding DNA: TGTGCCAGCAGTGAGACAGGGCTCGGGGAGCTGTTTTTT. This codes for CASSETGLGELFF.